This TCR beta chain was recovered during a study of T cell repertoires in cytomegalovirus infection. Study context: Selected CMV epitopes included recently identified HLA-C-restricted ones as well as well-studied HLA-B-restricted ones. Both CMV infection and a matching HLA type were indicated by public TCR beta signatures.

This CDR3 has 17 residues. V lost 1 base, J lost 2 bases, and 14 bases lay in between. Germline V gene data show CDR1 as MGHRA and CDR2 as YSYEKL. Only a few counts were recorded for this clonotype. What it recognizes is unknown. Overall study findings and caveats: Of the TCR beta families, the public ones yielded a cumulative frequency that identified carriers of CMV plus the relevant HLA. The ex vivo response showed dominance by HLA-C-restricted CMV-specific TCR beta clonotypes.

TCRdb reprocessed the reads via MiXCR and lists one record per CDR3 protein. This sample yields some 480,000 distinct CDR3 sequences, of which about 33% are seen a single time; around a sixth belongs to the top ten. The receptor's source is a human donor in good health (CMV status not recorded). Some clones in this sample may be carry-over from other donors' samples. Sequenced material: cultured PBMCs, taken from culture after CMV antigen stimulation. This chain connects TRBV4-1 to TRBJ2-2; D unclear. CDR3 in DNA: TGCGCCAGCAGCCAAGTGGGCATTCCTGGAAACACCGGGGAGCTGTTTTTT. Protein product: CASSQVGIPGNTGELFF.